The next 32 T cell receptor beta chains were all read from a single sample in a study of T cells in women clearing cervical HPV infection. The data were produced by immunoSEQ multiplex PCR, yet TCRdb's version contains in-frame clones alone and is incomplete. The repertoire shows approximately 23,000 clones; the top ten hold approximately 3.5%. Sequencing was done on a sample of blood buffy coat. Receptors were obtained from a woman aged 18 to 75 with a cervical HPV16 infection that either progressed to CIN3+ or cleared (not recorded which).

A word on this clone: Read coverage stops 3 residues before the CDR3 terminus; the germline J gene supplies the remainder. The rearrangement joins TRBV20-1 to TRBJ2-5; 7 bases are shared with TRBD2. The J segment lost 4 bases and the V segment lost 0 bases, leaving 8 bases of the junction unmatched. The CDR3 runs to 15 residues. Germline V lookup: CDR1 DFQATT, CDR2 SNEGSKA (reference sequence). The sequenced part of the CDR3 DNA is TGCAGTGCTAGAGATGGTGAGCGGGAAGGAGAGACC. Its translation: CSARDGEREGET. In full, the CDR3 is CSARDGEREGETQYF.

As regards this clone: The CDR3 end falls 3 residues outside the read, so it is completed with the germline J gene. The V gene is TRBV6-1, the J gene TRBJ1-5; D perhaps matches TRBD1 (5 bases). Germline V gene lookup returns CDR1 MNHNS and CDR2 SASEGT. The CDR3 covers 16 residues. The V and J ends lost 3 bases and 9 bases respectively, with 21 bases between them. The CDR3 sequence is CASSDSGTYRGRPQHF. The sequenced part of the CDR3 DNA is TGTGCCAGCAGTGATTCCGGGACCTACCGGGGGAGGCCC.

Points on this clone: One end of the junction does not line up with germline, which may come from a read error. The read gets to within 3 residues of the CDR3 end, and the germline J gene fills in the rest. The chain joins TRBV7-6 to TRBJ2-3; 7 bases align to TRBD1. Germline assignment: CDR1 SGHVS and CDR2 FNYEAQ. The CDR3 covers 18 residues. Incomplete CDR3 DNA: TGTGCCATCAGCTTCAGTAGACCAGGGGGTGGTTTCACAGATACG. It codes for CAISFSRPGGGFTDT. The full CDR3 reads CAISFSRPGGGFTDTQYF.

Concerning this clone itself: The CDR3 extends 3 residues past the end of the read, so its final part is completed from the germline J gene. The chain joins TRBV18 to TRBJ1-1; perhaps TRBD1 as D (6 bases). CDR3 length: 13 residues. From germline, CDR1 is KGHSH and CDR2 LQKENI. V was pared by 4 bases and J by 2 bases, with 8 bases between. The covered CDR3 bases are TGTGCCAGCTCACAGGGGGAAAACACTGAA. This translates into CASSQGENTE. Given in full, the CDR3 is CASSQGENTEAFF.

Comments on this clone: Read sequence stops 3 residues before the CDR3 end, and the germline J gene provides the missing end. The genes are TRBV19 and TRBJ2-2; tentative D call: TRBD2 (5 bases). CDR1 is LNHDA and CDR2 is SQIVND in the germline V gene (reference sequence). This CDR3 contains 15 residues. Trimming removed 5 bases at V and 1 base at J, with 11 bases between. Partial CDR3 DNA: TGTGCCAGTAGTCCGCGAACTAGGAACACCGGGGAG. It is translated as CASSPRTRNTGE. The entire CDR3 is CASSPRTRNTGELFF.

CDR3 DNA (partial): TGTGCCAGTAGTAGCCAGGCACAGGGCTCCTATAATTCACCC. It encodes CASSSQAQGSYNSP. The complete CDR3 reads CASSSQAQGSYNSPLHF. The chain is built from TRBV19 and TRBJ1-6; possibly TRBD1 for D (6 bases). The read terminates 3 residues before the CDR3 end, so the remaining end is supplied by the germline J gene. Trimming took off 4 bases at V and 0 bases at J, with 13 bases between the two ends. Germline-derived CDR1 and CDR2 are LNHDA and SQIVND (reference sequence). There are 17 residues in the CDR3.

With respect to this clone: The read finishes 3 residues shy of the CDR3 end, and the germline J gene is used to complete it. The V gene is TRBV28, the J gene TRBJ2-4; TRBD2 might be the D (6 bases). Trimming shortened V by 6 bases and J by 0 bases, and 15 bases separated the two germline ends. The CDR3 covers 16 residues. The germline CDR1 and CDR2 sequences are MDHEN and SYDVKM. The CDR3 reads CASSSGGELAKNIQYF. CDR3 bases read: TGTGCCAGCAGCTCCGGCGGGGAATTAGCCAAAAACATT.

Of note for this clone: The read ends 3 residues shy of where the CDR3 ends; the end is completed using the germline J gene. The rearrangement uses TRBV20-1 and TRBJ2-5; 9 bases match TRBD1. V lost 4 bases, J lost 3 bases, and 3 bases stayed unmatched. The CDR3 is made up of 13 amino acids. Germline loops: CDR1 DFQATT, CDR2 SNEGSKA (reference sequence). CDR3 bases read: TGCAGTGCTAAAACAGGGGGCGAAGAGACC. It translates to CSAKTGGEET. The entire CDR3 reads CSAKTGGEETQYF.

The CDR3 reads CASKGQGFQNIQYF. CDR3 DNA (partial): TGTGCCAGCAAGGGACAGGGGTTCCAGAACATT. The chain links TRBV28 to TRBJ2-4, with 10 positions matching TRBD1. The CDR3 goes on 3 residues after the read ends, and that part is filled in from the germline J gene. CDR1 is MDHEN, CDR2 SYDVKM, per germline. V was clipped by 7 bases and J by 7 bases; unmatched bases: 7. The CDR3 extends over 14 amino acids.

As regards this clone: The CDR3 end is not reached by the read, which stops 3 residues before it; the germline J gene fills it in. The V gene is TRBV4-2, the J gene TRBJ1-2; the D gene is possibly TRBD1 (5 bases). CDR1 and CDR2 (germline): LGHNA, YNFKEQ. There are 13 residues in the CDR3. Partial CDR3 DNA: TGTGCCAGCAGCCAAGATCAGGGAGGGGGC. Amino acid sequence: CASSQDQGGG. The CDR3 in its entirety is CASSQDQGGGYTF.

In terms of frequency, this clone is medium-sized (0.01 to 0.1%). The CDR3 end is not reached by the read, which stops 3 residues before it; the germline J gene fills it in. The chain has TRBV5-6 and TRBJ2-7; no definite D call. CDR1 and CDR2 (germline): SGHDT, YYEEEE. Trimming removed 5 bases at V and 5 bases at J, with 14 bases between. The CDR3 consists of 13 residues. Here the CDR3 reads CASRPDPSDEQYF. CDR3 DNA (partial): TGTGCCAGCAGACCTGATCCAAGCGACGAG.

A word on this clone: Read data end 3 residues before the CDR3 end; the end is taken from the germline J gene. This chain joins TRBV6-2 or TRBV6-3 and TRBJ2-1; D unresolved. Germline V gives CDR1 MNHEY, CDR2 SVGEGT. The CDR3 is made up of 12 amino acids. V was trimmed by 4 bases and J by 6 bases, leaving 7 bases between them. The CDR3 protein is CASSSVRNEQFF. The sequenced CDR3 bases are TGTGCCAGCAGTTCCGTTCGCAATGAG.

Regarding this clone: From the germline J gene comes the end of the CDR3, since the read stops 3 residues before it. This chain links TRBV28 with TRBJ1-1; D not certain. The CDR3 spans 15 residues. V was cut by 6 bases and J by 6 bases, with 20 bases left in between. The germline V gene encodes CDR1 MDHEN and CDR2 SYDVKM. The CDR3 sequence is CASSRLGEERAEAFF. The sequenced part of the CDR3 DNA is TGTGCCAGCAGCCGACTCGGGGAAGAGAGGGCTGAA.

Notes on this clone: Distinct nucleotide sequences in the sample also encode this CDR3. CDR3 sequence reads: CASSPAGGSYEQYF. Incomplete CDR3 DNA: TGTGCCAGCTCACCAGCGGGAGGATCCTACGAG. V gene TRBV18 combines with J gene TRBJ2-7, with 8 bases aligning to TRBD2. The read halts 3 residues ahead of the CDR3 end, with the missing end drawn from the germline J gene. Germline V lookup: CDR1 KGHSH, CDR2 LQKENI. Trimming at V came to 2 bases and at J to 1 base, leaving 1 base not matched to a gene. The CDR3 has 14 residues.

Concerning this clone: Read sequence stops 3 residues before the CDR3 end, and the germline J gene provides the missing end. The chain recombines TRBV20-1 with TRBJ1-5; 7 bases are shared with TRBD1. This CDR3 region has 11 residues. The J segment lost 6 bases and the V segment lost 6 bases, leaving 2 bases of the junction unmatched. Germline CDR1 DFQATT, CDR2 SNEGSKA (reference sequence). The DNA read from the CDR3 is TGCAGTGCCAGACAGGGTCAGCCC. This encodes CSARQGQP. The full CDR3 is CSARQGQPQHF.

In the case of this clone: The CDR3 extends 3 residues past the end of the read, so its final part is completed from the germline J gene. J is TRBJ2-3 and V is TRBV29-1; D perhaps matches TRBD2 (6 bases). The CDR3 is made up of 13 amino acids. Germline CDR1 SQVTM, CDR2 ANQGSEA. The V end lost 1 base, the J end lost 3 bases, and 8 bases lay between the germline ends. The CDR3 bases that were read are TGCAGCGTTGAAGCGGCGGGAACAGATACG. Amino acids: CSVEAAGTDT. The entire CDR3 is CSVEAAGTDTQYF.

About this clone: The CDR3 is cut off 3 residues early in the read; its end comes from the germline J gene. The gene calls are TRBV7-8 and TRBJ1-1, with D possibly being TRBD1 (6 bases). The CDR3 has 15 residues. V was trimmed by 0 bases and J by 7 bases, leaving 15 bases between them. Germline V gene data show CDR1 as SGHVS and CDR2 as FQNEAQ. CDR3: CASSLALTGTFEAFF. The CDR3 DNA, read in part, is TGTGCCAGCAGCTTAGCCTTGACAGGTACTTTTGAA.

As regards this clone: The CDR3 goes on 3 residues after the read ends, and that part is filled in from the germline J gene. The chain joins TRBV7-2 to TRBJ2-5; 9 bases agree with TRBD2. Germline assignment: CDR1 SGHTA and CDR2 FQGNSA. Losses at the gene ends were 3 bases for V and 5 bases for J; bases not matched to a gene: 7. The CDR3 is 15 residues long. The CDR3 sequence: CASSLNSGSGETQYF. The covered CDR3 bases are TGTGCCAGCAGCTTGAATAGCGGGAGTGGGGAGACC.

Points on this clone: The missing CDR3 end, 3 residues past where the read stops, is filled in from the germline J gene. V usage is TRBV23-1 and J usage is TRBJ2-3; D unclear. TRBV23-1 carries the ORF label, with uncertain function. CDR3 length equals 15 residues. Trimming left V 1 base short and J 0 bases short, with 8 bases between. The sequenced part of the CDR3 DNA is TGCGCCAGCAGTCAATGGCGGTCTAGCACAGATACG. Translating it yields CASSQWRSSTDT. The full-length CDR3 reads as CASSQWRSSTDTQYF.

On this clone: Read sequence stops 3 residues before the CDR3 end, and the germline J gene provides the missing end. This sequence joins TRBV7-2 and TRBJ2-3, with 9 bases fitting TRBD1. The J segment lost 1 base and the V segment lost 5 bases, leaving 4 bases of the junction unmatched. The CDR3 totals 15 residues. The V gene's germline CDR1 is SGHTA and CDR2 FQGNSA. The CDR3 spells CASSDRDRGTDTQYF. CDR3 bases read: TGTGCCAGCAGCGACCGGGACAGGGGCACAGATACG. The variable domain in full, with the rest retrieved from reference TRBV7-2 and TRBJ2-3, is GAGVSQSPSNKVTEKGKDVELRCDPISGHTALYWYRQSLGQGLEFLIYFQGNSAPDKSGLPSDRFSAERTGGSVSTLTIQRTQQEDSAVYLCASSDRDRGTDTQYFGPGTRLTVL.

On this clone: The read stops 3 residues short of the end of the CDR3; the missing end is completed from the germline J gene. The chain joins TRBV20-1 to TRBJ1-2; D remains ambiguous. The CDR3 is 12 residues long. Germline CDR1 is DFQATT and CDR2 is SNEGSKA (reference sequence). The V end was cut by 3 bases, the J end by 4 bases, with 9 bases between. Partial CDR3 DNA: TGCAGTGCTAGGGTGGCACCCTATGGC. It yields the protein CSARVAPYG. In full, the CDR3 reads CSARVAPYGYTF.

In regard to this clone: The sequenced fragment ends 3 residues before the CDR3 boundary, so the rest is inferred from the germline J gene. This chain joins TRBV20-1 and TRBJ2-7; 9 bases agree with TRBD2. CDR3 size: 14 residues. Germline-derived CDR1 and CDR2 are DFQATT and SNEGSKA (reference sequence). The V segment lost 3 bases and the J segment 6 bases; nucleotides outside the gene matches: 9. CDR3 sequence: CSASLAGSSGEQYF. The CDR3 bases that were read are TGCAGTGCTAGTCTAGCGGGATCCTCTGGCGAG.

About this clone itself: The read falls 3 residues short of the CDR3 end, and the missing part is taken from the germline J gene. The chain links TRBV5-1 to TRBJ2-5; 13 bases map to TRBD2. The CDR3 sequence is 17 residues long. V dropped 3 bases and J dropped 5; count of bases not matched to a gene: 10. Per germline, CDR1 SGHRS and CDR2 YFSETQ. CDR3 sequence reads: CASSSLTSGRALETQYF. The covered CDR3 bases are TGCGCCAGCAGCTCCTTAACTAGCGGGAGGGCCTTGGAGACC. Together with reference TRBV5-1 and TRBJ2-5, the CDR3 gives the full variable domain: KAGVTQTPRYLIKTRGQQVTLSCSPISGHRSVSWYQQTPGQGLQFLFEYFSETQRNKGNFPGRFSGRQFSNSRSEMNVSTLELGDSALYLCASSSLTSGRALETQYFGPGTRLLVL.

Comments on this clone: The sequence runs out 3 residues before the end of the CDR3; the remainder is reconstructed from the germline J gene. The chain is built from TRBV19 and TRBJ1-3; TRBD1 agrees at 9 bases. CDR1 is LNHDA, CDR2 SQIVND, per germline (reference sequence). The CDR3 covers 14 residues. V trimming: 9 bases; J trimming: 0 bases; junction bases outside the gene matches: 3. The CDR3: CARGQGRSGNTIYF. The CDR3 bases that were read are TGTGCCAGGGGACAGGGTCGCTCTGGAAACACC. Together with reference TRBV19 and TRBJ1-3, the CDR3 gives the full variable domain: DGGITQSPKYLFRKEGQNVTLSCEQNLNHDAMYWYRQDPGQGLRLIYYSQIVNDFQKGDIAEGYSVSREKKESFPLTVTSAQKNPTAFYLCARGQGRSGNTIYFGEGSWLTVV.

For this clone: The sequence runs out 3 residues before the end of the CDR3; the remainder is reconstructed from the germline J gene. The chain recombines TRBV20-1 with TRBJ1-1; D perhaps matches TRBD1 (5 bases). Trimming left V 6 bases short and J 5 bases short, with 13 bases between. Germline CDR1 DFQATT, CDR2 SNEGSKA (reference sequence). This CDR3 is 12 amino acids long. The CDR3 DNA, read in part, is TGCAGTGCCCGGCGCGGGGGAACTGAA. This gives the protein CSARRGGTE. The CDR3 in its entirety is CSARRGGTEAFF.

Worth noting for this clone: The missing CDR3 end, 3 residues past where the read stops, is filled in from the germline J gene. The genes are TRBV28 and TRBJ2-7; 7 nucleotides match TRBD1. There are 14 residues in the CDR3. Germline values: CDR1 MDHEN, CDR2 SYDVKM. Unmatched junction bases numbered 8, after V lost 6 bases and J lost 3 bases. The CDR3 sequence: CASRGTARGYEQYF. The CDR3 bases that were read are TGTGCCAGCAGGGGGACAGCCAGGGGCTACGAG. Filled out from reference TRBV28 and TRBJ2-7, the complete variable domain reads DVKVTQSSRYLVKRTGEKVFLECVQDMDHENMFWYRQDPGLGLRLIYFSYDVKMKEKGDIPEGYSVSREKKERFSLILESASTNQTSMYLCASRGTARGYEQYFGPGTRLTVT.

The DNA read from the CDR3 is TGTGCCAGCAGCTTAGAGACGGGGTTAACTGAA. Translating gives CASSLETGLTE. The CDR3 reads in full as CASSLETGLTEAFF. The chain is built from TRBV7-9 and TRBJ1-1; the D is unclear. The read ends 3 residues early relative to the CDR3; the germline J gene fills the gap. Germline V lookup: CDR1 SEHNR, CDR2 FQNEAQ (reference sequence). CDR3 size: 14 residues. Trimming shortened V by 1 base and J by 5 bases, and 11 bases separated the two germline ends.

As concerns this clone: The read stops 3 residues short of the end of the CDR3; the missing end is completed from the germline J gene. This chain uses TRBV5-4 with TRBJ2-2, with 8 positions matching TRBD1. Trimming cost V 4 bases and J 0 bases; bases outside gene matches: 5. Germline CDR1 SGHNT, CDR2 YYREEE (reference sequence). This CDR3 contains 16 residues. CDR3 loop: CASSAGQGANTGELFF. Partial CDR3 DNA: TGTGCCAGCAGCGCCGGACAGGGTGCGAACACCGGGGAG.

Partial CDR3 DNA: TGTGCCAGCAGCCGTACTAGCTCTCCCTACAATGAG. Amino acid sequence: CASSRTSSPYNE. The CDR3 as a whole reads CASSRTSSPYNEQFF. This sequence joins TRBV12-3 or TRBV12-4 and TRBJ2-1; maybe TRBD2 (6 bases). The CDR3 end falls 3 residues outside the read, so it is completed with the germline J gene. This CDR3 contains 15 residues. Trimming stripped 6 bases from V and 2 bases from J, with 14 bases between.

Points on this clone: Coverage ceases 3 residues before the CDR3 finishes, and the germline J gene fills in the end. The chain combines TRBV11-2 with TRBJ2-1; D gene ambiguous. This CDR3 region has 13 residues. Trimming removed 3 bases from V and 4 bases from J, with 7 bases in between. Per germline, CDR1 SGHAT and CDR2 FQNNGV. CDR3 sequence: CASSFSLYNEQFF. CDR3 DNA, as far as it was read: TGTGCCAGCAGCTTTAGTTTATACAATGAG.

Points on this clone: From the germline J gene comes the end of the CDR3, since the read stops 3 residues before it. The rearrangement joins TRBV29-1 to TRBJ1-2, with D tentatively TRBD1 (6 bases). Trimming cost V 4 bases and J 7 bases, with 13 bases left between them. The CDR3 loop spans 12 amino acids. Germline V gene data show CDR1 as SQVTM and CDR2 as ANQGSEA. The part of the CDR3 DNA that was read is TGCAGCGTTGTGGCGGGGGCTGGTGGC. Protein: CSVVAGAGG. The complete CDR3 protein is CSVVAGAGGYTF.

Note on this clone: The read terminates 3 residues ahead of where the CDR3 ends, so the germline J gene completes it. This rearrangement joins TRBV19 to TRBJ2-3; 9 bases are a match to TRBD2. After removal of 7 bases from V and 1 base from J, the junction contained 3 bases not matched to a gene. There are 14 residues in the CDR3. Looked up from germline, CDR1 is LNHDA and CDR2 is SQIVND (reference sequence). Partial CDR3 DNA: TGTGCCAGTACACTAGCGGGTGGCACAGATACG. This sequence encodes CASTLAGGTDT. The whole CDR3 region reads CASTLAGGTDTQYF.